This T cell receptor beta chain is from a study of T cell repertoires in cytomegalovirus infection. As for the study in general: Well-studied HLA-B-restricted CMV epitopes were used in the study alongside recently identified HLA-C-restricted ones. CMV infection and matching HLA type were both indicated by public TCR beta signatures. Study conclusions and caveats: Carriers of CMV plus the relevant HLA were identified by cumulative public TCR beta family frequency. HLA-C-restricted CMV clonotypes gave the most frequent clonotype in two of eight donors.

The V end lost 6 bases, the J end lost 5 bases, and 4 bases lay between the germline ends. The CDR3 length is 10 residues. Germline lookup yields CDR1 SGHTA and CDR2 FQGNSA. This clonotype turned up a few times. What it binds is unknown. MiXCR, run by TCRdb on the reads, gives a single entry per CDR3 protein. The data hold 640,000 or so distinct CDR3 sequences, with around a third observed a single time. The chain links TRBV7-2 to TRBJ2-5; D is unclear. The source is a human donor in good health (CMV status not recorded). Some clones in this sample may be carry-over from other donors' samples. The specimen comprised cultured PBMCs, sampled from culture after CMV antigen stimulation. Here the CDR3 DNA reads TGTGCCAGCAGTTTTGAGACCCAGTACTTC. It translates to CASSFETQYF.